This T cell receptor (beta chain) derives from a study of blood T cell repertoires in COVID-19. Study in general: The study drew acute and convalescent COVID-19 samples from the United States, Italy and Spain. PBMCs, B-cell-depleted T cells, or T cells were the source of the cDNA or gDNA that made up the material.

Cohort assignment relied on participant-reported clinical history. In the original processing: Reference gene primers were amplified, and this amplification served to estimate nucleated cell counts. Only in-frame clones appear in the TCRdb table, and some are missing; sequencing was by immunoSEQ multiplex PCR. The V and J calls and the clone size are those of that table, but D and trimming were determined from the DNA. The sample carries 120,000 to 150,000 clones, 88% recorded once. Trimming removed 2 bases at V and 1 base at J, with 10 bases between. This CDR3 is 15 amino acids long. From germline, CDR1 is SGHRS and CDR2 YFSETQ.

The source material was PBMCs or T cells enriched from blood (not recorded which). The V and J genes are TRBV5-1 and TRBJ2-4, with D perhaps matching TRBD1 (6 bases). The TCR sequence derives from a woman aged 25 to 39 with acute COVID-19. The CDR3 region is CASSFGGEAKNIQYF. The CDR3 bases are TGCGCCAGCAGCTTTGGGGGCGAGGCCAAAAACATTCAGTACTTC.